The 2 T cell receptor beta chains given below trace back to one sample, sequenced in a study of cytomegalovirus exposure and HLA in healthy donors. PCR used 60 Vbeta primers and 13 Jbeta primers. Using immunoSEQ multiplex PCR, the repertoire was profiled, and TCRdb retains in-frame clones only, with some absent. The sample holds tens of thousands of clones, approximately 75% seen once. What was sequenced was PBMCs. The receptor set was obtained from a man over 45 in good health and CMV-seropositive.

The chain links TRBV6-6 to TRBJ1-1; D not resolved. The CDR3 loop spans 15 amino acids. V was trimmed by 8 bases and J by 2 bases, leaving 18 bases between them. Looked up from germline, CDR1 is MNHNY and CDR2 is SVGAGI (reference sequence). DNA of the CDR3: TGTGCCAGCTCCCGAGGAGGAGGACTCAACACTGAAGCTTTCTTT. It specifies CASSRGGGLNTEAFF.

Here the CDR3 reads CASSSSISGGWGETQYF. The CDR3 nucleotides read TGTGCCAGCAGTTCCAGTATATCAGGGGGCTGGGGAGAGACCCAGTACTTC. The chain is built from TRBV28 and TRBJ2-5; 8 bases are a match to TRBD1. V shed 4 bases, J shed 4 bases, and the junction held 14 bases outside the gene matches. CDR3 length equals 17 residues. The germline CDR1 and CDR2 sequences are MDHEN and SYDVKM.